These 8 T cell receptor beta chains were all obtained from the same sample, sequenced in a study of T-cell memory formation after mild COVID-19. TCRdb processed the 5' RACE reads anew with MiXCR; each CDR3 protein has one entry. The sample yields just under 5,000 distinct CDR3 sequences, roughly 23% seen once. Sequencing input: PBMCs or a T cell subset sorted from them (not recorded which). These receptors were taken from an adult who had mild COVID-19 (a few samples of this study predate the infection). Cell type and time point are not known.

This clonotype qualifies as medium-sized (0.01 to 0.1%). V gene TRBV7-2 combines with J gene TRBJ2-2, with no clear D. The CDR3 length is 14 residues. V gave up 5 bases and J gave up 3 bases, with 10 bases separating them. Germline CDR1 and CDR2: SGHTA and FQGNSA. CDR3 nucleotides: TGTGCCAGCAGCCCTCGTACCCACACCGGGGAGCTGTTTTTT. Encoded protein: CASSPRTHTGELFF.

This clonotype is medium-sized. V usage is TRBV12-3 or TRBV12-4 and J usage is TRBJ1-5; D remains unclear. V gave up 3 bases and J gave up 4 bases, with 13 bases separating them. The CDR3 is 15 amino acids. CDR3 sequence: CASSLQTQLNQPQHF. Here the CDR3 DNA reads TGTGCCAGCAGTTTGCAAACGCAGTTAAATCAGCCCCAGCATTTT.

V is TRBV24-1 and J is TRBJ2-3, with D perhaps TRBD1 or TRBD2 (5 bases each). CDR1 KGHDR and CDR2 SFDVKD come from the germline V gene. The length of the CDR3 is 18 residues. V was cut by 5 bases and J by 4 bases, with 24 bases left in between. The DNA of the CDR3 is TGTGCCACCAGTGTGTCTTATTTCGGGACCGGAGATCCAGATACGCAGTATTTT. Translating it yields CATSVSYFGTGDPDTQYF.

The CDR3 nucleotides are TGTGCCAGCAGCAGAGAGAACACTGAAGCTTTCTTT. Protein: CASSRENTEAFF. V usage is TRBV6-5 and J usage is TRBJ1-1; D ambiguous. The V gene's germline CDR1 is MNHEY and CDR2 SVGAGI. The V end was cut by 6 bases, the J end by 1 base, with 6 bases between. This CDR3 region has 12 residues.

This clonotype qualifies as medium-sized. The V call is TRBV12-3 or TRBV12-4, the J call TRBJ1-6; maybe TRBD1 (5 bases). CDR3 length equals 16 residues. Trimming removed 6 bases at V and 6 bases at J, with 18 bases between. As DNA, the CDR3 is TGTGCCAGCAGGCGGTTCCGGCAGGGCCCTAATTCACCCCTCCACTTT. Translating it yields CASRRFRQGPNSPLHF.

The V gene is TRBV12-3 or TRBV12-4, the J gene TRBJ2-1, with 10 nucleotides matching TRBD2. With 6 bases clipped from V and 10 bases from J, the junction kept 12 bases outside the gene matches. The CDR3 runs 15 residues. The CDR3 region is CASRKASGGAGEQFF. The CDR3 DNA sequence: TGTGCCAGCAGAAAGGCAAGCGGGGGGGCTGGAGAGCAGTTCTTC.

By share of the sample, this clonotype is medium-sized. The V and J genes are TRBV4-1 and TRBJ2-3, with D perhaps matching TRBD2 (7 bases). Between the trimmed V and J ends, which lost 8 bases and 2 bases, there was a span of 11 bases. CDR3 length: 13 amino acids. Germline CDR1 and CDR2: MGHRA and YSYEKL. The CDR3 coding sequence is TGCGCCAGCGGGGGGGGCCCCACAGATACGCAGTATTTT. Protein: CASGGGPTDTQYF.

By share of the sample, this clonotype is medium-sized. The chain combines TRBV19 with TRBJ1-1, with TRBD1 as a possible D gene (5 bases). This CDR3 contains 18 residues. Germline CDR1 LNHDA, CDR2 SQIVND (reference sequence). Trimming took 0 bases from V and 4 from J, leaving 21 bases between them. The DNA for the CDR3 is TGTGCCAGTAGTATAGACCTCAGGACAAGTTCGTCGGGCACTGAAGCTTTCTTT. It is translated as CASSIDLRTSSSGTEAFF. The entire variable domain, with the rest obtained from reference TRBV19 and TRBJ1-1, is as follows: DGGITQSPKYLFRKEGQNVTLSCEQNLNHDAMYWYRQDPGQGLRLIYYSQIVNDFQKGDIAEGYSVSREKKESFPLTVTSAQKNPTAFYLCASSIDLRTSSSGTEAFFGQGTRLTVV.